This TCR beta chain was sequenced during a study of blood T cell repertoires in COVID-19 (TCRdb year 2020). Some background on the complete study: Samples covering the acute and convalescent phases of COVID-19 were provided by collaborators in the United States, Italy and Spain. A de-identified subject ID, COVID-19 status, age in years and sex were almost always included in the sample metadata. HLA class I and class II types, where available, came from metadata supplied by the sample provider rather than from assay-based typing. Samples came from the ongoing ImmuneRACE study (first 160 participants) plus 1,254 subjects from 6 global collaborators. The prospective study material was composed of cDNA or gDNA derived from T cells, B-cell-depleted T cells, or PBMCs. Deeply sampled blood TCRbeta repertoires from subjects exposed to, actively infected with, or recovered from COVID-19 were included in the dataset. The repertoires were released in a freely available public database intended as a resource for research on the immune response to SARS-CoV-2. Paper-wide results and their limitations: Clinical and demographic metadata were provided uncurated, with the amount varying by source and participant.

The immunoSEQ Assay, a bias-controlled multiplex PCR, was used to amplify TCRbeta CDR3 regions from genomic DNA. The authors' analysis ran thus. The number of nucleated cells in each sample was estimated from the amplification of reference gene primers within the assay. To quantify the absolute abundance of each unique TCRbeta CDR3 rearrangement, sequence reads were collapsed and filtered. For each sample, productive Simpson clonality was calculated by taking the square root of Simpson's diversity index across productive rearrangements. TCRdb's version of the immuneACCESS table is confined to in-frame rearrangements and falls short of the full clone set. An unresolved V gene accounts for under half of the shortfall where checked; the remainder is of unknown origin. V and J calls and clone size are as listed in that table; D and trimming were resolved from the DNA. The sample has roughly 430,000 clones on record, roughly 88% of them singletons. Roughly 2% of the sample is held by the ten biggest clonotypes.

From the germline V gene, CDR1 is SGHTA and CDR2 is FQGNSA. V is cut by 1 base and J by 4 bases, and the space between the germline ends is 8 bases. The CDR3 has 14 amino acids, counting the end cysteine and phenylalanine. CDR3 DNA is the only sequence kept; it has 42 bases, read in frame from the first base. In its sample, this clone was seen a few times. It has no known antigen specificity. Base qualities are not at hand, and no much larger clone is one base apart. This sample includes further DNA sequences coding for the same CDR3. Participants in the prospective study were enrolled through a virtual design, were aged about 18 to 100 years, and lived in 24 United States geographic areas. In the prospective study, cohorts were assigned on the basis of participant-reported clinical history obtained from a screening survey and a study questionnaire. In the prospective study, mobile phlebotomists collected whole blood, serum and a nasopharyngeal or oropharyngeal swab from each participant. Additional blood draws and questionnaires over an approximately 2-month period could optionally be provided by prospective study participants. Before DNA extraction, prospective study blood samples were shipped either frozen or at room temperature.

The chain is assembled from TRBV7-2 and TRBJ1-5; matching of 5 bases hints at TRBD1 as the D gene. Sequenced sample: PBMCs or T cells enriched from blood (not recorded which). This TCR was recovered from a woman between 40 and 50 years old with acute COVID-19. The CDR3 amino acid sequence is: CASSLERGNQPQHF. The nucleotide sequence is given as TGTGCCAGCAGCTTAGAAAGGGGAAATCAGCCCCAGCATTTT.